This passage covers 28 T cell receptor beta chains from one sample sequenced in a study of cytomegalovirus exposure and HLA in healthy donors. PCR used 60 Vbeta primers and 13 Jbeta primers. Produced via immunoSEQ multiplex PCR; TCRdb's table is partial and in-frame only. There are about 94,000 clones in the sample; around 80% occur only once, and 0.76% lies in the top ten. Material: PBMCs. The receptors here all came from a woman aged 55-70 years in good health and CMV-seronegative.

The genes are TRBV5-1 and TRBJ1-1; the match to TRBD1 covers 8 bases. The germline V gene encodes CDR1 SGHRS and CDR2 YFSETQ. The CDR3 has 17 residues. The J segment lost 6 bases and the V segment lost 0 bases, leaving 13 bases of the junction unmatched. The DNA for the CDR3 is TGCGCCAGCAGCTTGGGGCTGGCAGGGGGCATCGACCCTGAAGCTTTCTTT. Amino acid sequence: CASSLGLAGGIDPEAFF.

The gene calls are TRBV6-1 and TRBJ1-5, with a tentative D call TRBD1 (5 bases). The germline V and J ends were trimmed by 6 bases and 0 bases, with 12 bases remaining between them. Germline CDR1 reads MNHNS; CDR2 reads SASEGT. The CDR3 totals 15 residues. For the CDR3, the DNA is TGTGCCAGCAGCACAGGTAGATATAGCAATCAGCCCCAGCATTTT. As protein: CASSTGRYSNQPQHF.

The chain has TRBV5-6 and TRBJ1-2; possible D gene TRBD1, 5 bases. CDR3 length: 16 amino acids. CDR1 and CDR2 from the germline V gene are SGHDT and YYEEEE. Deletions cut 4 bases from V and 5 bases from J, with 21 bases between. The CDR3: CASSLFRDSWQYGYTF. CDR3 in DNA: TGTGCCAGCAGCCTTTTCCGGGACTCATGGCAGTATGGCTACACCTTC. Full variable domain (remainder filled in from reference TRBV5-6 and TRBJ1-2): DAGVTQSPTHLIKTRGQQVTLRCSPKSGHDTVSWYQQALGQGPQFIFQYYEEEERQRGNFPDRFSGHQFPNYSSELNVNALLLGDSALYLCASSLFRDSWQYGYTFGSGTRLTVV.

The CDR3 nucleotides are TGTGCCAGCAGCATGGGACAGCGTTTGGGTGGCTACACCTTC. Encoded protein: CASSMGQRLGGYTF. The chain uses TRBV5-6 and TRBJ1-2; 7 bases match TRBD1. From germline, CDR1 is SGHDT and CDR2 YYEEEE. CDR3 size: 14 residues. The junction had 10 bases not matched to a gene; V was cut back by 4 bases and J by 7 bases.

The CDR3, as DNA: TGCGCCAGCAGCCAACAGGGGGTACCTGGAAACACCATATATTTT. Residues: CASSQQGVPGNTIYF. The chain recombines TRBV4-3 with TRBJ1-3, with 7 bases aligning to TRBD1. V gave up 2 bases and J gave up 2 bases; unmatched junction bases: 3. This CDR3 is built from 15 residues. Germline V gene data show CDR1 as LGHNA and CDR2 as YSLEER.

The chain is built from TRBV12-5 and TRBJ1-1; weak D call: TRBD1 (6 bases). Germline V gene sequence: CDR1 LGHNT, CDR2 FRNRAP. The CDR3 consists of 11 residues. V shed 8 bases and J shed 5 bases, with 9 bases lying between them. CDR3 bases: TGTGCTAGTTGGGGGCGGACTGAAGCTTTCTTT. Amino acid sequence: CASWGRTEAFF.

In DNA, the CDR3 is TGTGCCAGCAGTACCGGCACAGGGCTCAACGAGCAGTACTTC. The encoded protein is CASSTGTGLNEQYF. J is TRBJ2-7 and V is TRBV2; a weak D match, TRBD1 (6 bases). The CDR3 loop spans 14 amino acids. From germline, CDR1 is SNHLY and CDR2 FYNNEI. The V end was cut by 5 bases, the J end by 5 bases, with 16 bases between.

The V and J genes are TRBV4-1 and TRBJ2-5; tentative D call: TRBD1 (5 bases). Trimming removed 0 bases at V and 5 bases at J, with 10 bases between. There are 14 residues in the CDR3. Germline V gene data show CDR1 as MGHRA and CDR2 as YSYEKL. CDR3 protein: CASSQDPAGETQYF. The CDR3 bases are TGCGCCAGCAGCCAAGATCCGGCAGGGGAGACCCAGTACTTC.

The chain uses TRBV5-1 and TRBJ2-1, with TRBD1 as a possible D gene (5 bases). V lost 2 bases, J lost 9 bases, and 18 bases lay in between. CDR1 and CDR2 (germline): SGHRS, YFSETQ. The CDR3 contains 15 residues. The CDR3 protein is CASSLITGRAVEQFF. In DNA, the CDR3 is TGCGCCAGCAGCTTAATAACTGGCAGGGCAGTTGAGCAGTTCTTC.

The chain couples TRBV4-1 to TRBJ2-2; TRBD1 is a possible D gene (5 bases). Looked up from germline, CDR1 is MGHRA and CDR2 is YSYEKL. The CDR3 contains 18 residues. The V and J ends lost 0 bases and 5 bases respectively, with 19 bases between them. The CDR3 region has the DNA TGCGCCAGCAGCCAAGATCCAGGGCAGATTGGGCGGACCGGGGAGCTGTTTTTT. This gives the protein CASSQDPGQIGRTGELFF.

The chain recombines TRBV19 with TRBJ2-3, with D possibly being TRBD1 (5 bases). Between the trimmed V and J ends, which lost 8 bases and 5 bases, there was a span of 11 bases. From germline, CDR1 is LNHDA and CDR2 SQIVND (reference sequence). This CDR3 spans 12 amino acids. The CDR3 DNA is TGTGCCAGTGGTACAGGTGGAGATACGCAGTATTTT. It is translated as CASGTGGDTQYF.

The chain has TRBV7-6 and TRBJ2-1; D might be TRBD2 (7 bases). Trimming removed 2 bases at V and 5 bases at J, with 19 bases between. There are 17 residues in the CDR3. Germline V gene sequence: CDR1 SGHVS, CDR2 FNYEAQ. The CDR3 nucleotides read TGTGCCAGCAGCTTATTGGGGGGGGCGGGAGCGAACAATGAGCAGTTCTTC. Amino acid sequence: CASSLLGGAGANNEQFF.

This clone has just a few counts. The chain employs TRBV6-5 and TRBJ1-1, with a possible D match to TRBD1 (5 bases). Germline loops: CDR1 MNHEY, CDR2 SVGAGI. The V gene lost 0 bases and the J gene lost 7 bases, with 9 bases spanning the gap. This CDR3 spans 13 amino acids. CDR3 nucleotides: TGTGCCAGCAGTTACTCACCAGGGATTGAAGCTTTCTTT. It yields the protein CASSYSPGIEAFF.

V and J are TRBV2 and TRBJ2-2; 7 bases line up with TRBD2. V lost 4 bases and J lost 7; bases outside the gene matches: 12. Germline V lookup: CDR1 SNHLY, CDR2 FYNNEI. The CDR3 loop spans 16 amino acids. As DNA, the CDR3 is TGTGCCAGCAGTGGCTCCATGGGCGGGGGTATCGGGGAGCTGTTTTTT. Encoded protein: CASSGSMGGGIGELFF.

The chain uses TRBV25-1 and TRBJ1-2; TRBD1 is a possible D gene (5 bases). Trimming pared 1 base from V and 3 bases from J, leaving 12 bases between. The CDR3 runs 15 residues. Germline loops: CDR1 MGHDK, CDR2 SYGVNS. The DNA for the CDR3 is TGTGCCAGCAGTGAATTCAGGGTGCATCACTATGGCTACACCTTC. Translated, it gives CASSEFRVHHYGYTF.

The chain couples TRBV7-6 to TRBJ2-7; 9 positions match TRBD1. CDR1 is SGHVS, CDR2 FNYEAQ, per germline. V shed 5 bases and J 4 bases; nucleotides not matched to a gene: 6. CDR3 size: 14 residues. The CDR3 is CASSPEGQGYEQYF. The DNA of the CDR3 is TGTGCCAGCAGCCCAGAGGGACAGGGTTACGAGCAGTACTTC.

The rearrangement joins TRBV19 to TRBJ1-1, with TRBD1 as a possible D gene (5 bases). The CDR3 is 12 residues long. From germline, CDR1 is LNHDA and CDR2 SQIVND (reference sequence). Between the trimmed V and J ends, which lost 6 bases and 5 bases, there was a span of 10 bases. The CDR3 loop reads CASRPTETEAFF. In DNA form, the CDR3 reads TGTGCCAGTAGACCGACAGAAACTGAAGCTTTCTTT.

The chain links TRBV19 to TRBJ1-3; D unresolved. The CDR3 contains 17 residues. From germline, CDR1 is LNHDA and CDR2 SQIVND (reference sequence). Trimming removed 1 base from V and 0 bases from J, with 13 bases in between. In DNA, the CDR3 is TGTGCCAGTAGTATAGGCCCTCGGGTTAACTCTGGAAACACCATATATTTT. Protein sequence: CASSIGPRVNSGNTIYF.

The chain joins TRBV7-2 to TRBJ2-1; TRBD1 agrees at 7 bases. J was trimmed by 4 bases and V by 5 bases; bases with no gene match: 5. The CDR3 is made up of 14 amino acids. Germline lookup yields CDR1 SGHTA and CDR2 FQGNSA. The CDR3 DNA reads as TGTGCCAGCAGCCCGGGACAGTCTTACAATGAGCAGTTCTTC. This gives the protein CASSPGQSYNEQFF.

In this sample, this clone turned up once. This sequence joins TRBV11-2 and TRBJ2-3; TRBD1 matches at 9 bases. Germline values: CDR1 SGHAT, CDR2 FQNNGV. The CDR3 has 14 residues. V gave up 6 bases and J gave up 2 bases; unmatched junction bases: 3. The CDR3 nucleotides read TGTGCCAGCAGTCGGGACAGGGTCACAGATACGCAGTATTTT. The encoded protein is CASSRDRVTDTQYF.

The V and J genes are TRBV6-5 and TRBJ2-7; 7 nucleotides align to TRBD1. The CDR3 is made up of 15 amino acids. Germline CDR1 is MNHEY and CDR2 is SVGAGI. V shed 5 bases and J 4 bases; nucleotides not matched to a gene: 11. The CDR3 region is CASSPDRMKFYEQYF. DNA of the CDR3: TGTGCCAGCAGTCCGGACAGGATGAAGTTTTACGAGCAGTACTTC.

The chain recombines TRBV10-3 with TRBJ2-6; D is perhaps TRBD1 (6 bases). V lost 10 bases, J lost 4 bases, and 11 bases lay in between. There are 13 residues in the CDR3. Germline lookup yields CDR1 ENHRY and CDR2 SYGVKD. The CDR3: CATAGAGANVLTF. The CDR3 region has the DNA TGTGCCACCGCAGGGGCCGGGGCCAACGTCCTGACTTTC.

This clone was recorded once. The chain recombines TRBV28 with TRBJ2-6, with TRBD1 as a possible D gene (5 bases). The V gene's germline CDR1 is MDHEN and CDR2 SYDVKM. Trimming cost V 5 bases and J 2 bases, with 22 bases left between them. The CDR3 has 19 amino acids. DNA for the CDR3: TGTGCCAGCAGTCTCTGGGCAGGGCCGTTTTTGACTGGGGCCAACGTCCTGACTTTC. Its translation is CASSLWAGPFLTGANVLTF.

V and J are TRBV5-4 and TRBJ1-2; 7 bases fit TRBD1. This CDR3 region has 13 residues. CDR1 SGHNT and CDR2 YYREEE come from the germline V gene (reference sequence). V lost 0 bases and J lost 7; bases outside the gene matches: 3. The CDR3 loop reads CASSLDRGGGYTF. The CDR3 DNA sequence: TGTGCCAGCAGCTTGGACAGGGGAGGTGGCTACACCTTC.

The chain links TRBV25-1 to TRBJ2-7; TRBD2 aligns across 8 bases. The CDR3 contains 15 residues. V dropped 7 bases and J dropped 2; count of bases not matched to a gene: 10. Germline V gives CDR1 MGHDK, CDR2 SYGVNS. The CDR3 here is CASTAGVAGTYEQYF. DNA for the CDR3: TGTGCCAGCACCGCGGGGGTAGCGGGAACCTACGAGCAGTACTTC.

This chain links TRBV6-5 with TRBJ2-3; D uncertain. V gave up 7 bases and J gave up 1 base, with 9 bases separating them. CDR1 is MNHEY, CDR2 SVGAGI, per germline. The CDR3 consists of 13 residues. CDR3 loop: CASTRSGTDTQYF. DNA for the CDR3: TGTGCCAGCACCCGGTCGGGCACAGATACGCAGTATTTT.

V and J are TRBV27 and TRBJ2-7; 7 nucleotides align to TRBD2. Germline V CDR1 and CDR2: MNHEY, SMNVEV (reference sequence). V was pared by 4 bases and J by 4 bases, with 10 bases of the junction left unmatched. This CDR3 is built from 15 residues. CDR3 residues: CASSSIGRGKYEQYF. The DNA of the CDR3 is TGTGCCAGCAGTTCCATAGGGCGGGGGAAGTACGAGCAGTACTTC.

The table lists this clone with a few counts. This chain connects TRBV4-3 to TRBJ2-7; no firm D call. The V gene's germline CDR1 is LGHNA and CDR2 YSLEER. The CDR3 spans 13 residues. V was clipped by 1 base and J by 7 bases, with 11 bases between them. CDR3 protein: CASSQVDSGEQYF. In DNA, the CDR3 is TGCGCCAGCAGCCAAGTAGACTCGGGTGAGCAGTACTTC.